What follows are 32 T cell receptor beta chains derived from one specimen sequenced in a study of shared clonotypes between healthy human individuals. Some clones are missing from TCRdb's copy, which holds only in-frame ones; the method was immunoSEQ multiplex PCR. Among 2 million to 2.5 million clones listed, roughly 93% were seen once. The source material was naive CD4+ T cells from PBMCs. Subset: CD45RA+ positively selected. Source of these receptors: a man aged 18 to 29 in good health. Some clones in this sample may be carry-over from other donors' samples.

The V gene is TRBV2, the J gene TRBJ2-7; 10 positions match TRBD2. Looked up from germline, CDR1 is SNHLY and CDR2 is FYNNEI. V was pared by 4 bases and J by 2 bases, with 8 bases of the junction left unmatched. This CDR3 has 16 amino acids. The CDR3 DNA is TGTGCCAGCAGTGCTGGGACTAGCGCCATGACCTACGAGCAGTACTTC. The encoded protein is CASSAGTSAMTYEQYF.

The chain combines TRBV7-3 with TRBJ2-3; tentatively, D is TRBD1 or TRBD2 (5 bases each). This CDR3 spans 14 amino acids. V was clipped by 6 bases and J by 4 bases, with 14 bases between them. Germline CDR1 and CDR2: SGHTA and FQGTGA. The CDR3 protein is CASSFDPGPDTQYF. Written as DNA, the CDR3 is TGTGCCAGCAGTTTCGATCCGGGGCCAGATACGCAGTATTTT.

The chain has TRBV28 and TRBJ2-1; no reliable D call. Germline CDR1 is MDHEN and CDR2 is SYDVKM. This CDR3 region has 13 residues. With 8 bases removed from V and 2 bases from J, the gap between germline ends came to 10 bases. The CDR3: CASSVGTYNEQFF. CDR3 nucleotide sequence: TGTGCCAGCTCTGTGGGGACCTACAATGAGCAGTTCTTC.

J is TRBJ2-7 and V is TRBV6-6, with D possibly matching TRBD1 (6 bases). The germline gives CDR1 MNHNY, CDR2 SVGAGI (reference sequence). The CDR3 spans 12 residues. Trimming shortened V by 4 bases and J by 3 bases, and 7 bases separated the two germline ends. This CDR3 is CASSLQGYEQYF. DNA of the CDR3: TGTGCCAGCAGTTTACAGGGCTACGAGCAGTACTTC.

The gene calls are TRBV19 and TRBJ2-3; TRBD2 is a possible D gene (5 bases). Trimming cost V 3 bases and J 2 bases, with 9 bases left between them. CDR3 length equals 14 residues. Per germline, CDR1 LNHDA and CDR2 SQIVND (reference sequence). Here the CDR3 DNA reads TGTGCCAGTAGTATGGAGAGGGTCACAGATACGCAGTATTTT. Translation gives CASSMERVTDTQYF. The variable domain in full, completed from reference TRBV19 and TRBJ2-3, reads DGGITQSPKYLFRKEGQNVTLSCEQNLNHDAMYWYRQDPGQGLRLIYYSQIVNDFQKGDIAEGYSVSREKKESFPLTVTSAQKNPTAFYLCASSMERVTDTQYFGPGTRLTVL.

A single count supports this clone. The identical CDR3 is also encoded by other nucleotide sequences in the sample. The V gene is TRBV6-1, the J gene TRBJ2-7; D gene unclear. Germline CDR1 MNHNS, CDR2 SASEGT. The V end was cut by 5 bases, the J end by 1 base, with 9 bases between. The CDR3 has 13 residues. The CDR3 region has the DNA TGTGCCAGCAGTCGCCTGGCTTCCTACGAGCAGTACTTC. This translates into CASSRLASYEQYF.

The J gene is TRBJ2-4, the V gene TRBV4-1; the D gene is possibly TRBD1 (6 bases). V lost 6 bases, J lost 6 bases, and 6 bases lay in between. The CDR3 runs 11 residues. Germline V lookup: CDR1 MGHRA, CDR2 YSYEKL. CDR3 loop: CASRDRNIQYF. CDR3 bases: TGCGCCAGCAGGGACAGAAACATTCAGTACTTC.

The chain couples TRBV19 to TRBJ2-1, with 8 bases that match TRBD2. V lost 6 bases, J lost 0 bases, and 4 bases stayed unmatched. Per germline, CDR1 LNHDA and CDR2 SQIVND (reference sequence). The CDR3 contains 15 residues. Here the CDR3 reads CASRSGGRSYNEQFF. The CDR3 region has the DNA TGTGCCAGTAGGAGCGGGGGCCGCTCCTACAATGAGCAGTTCTTC.

In this sample, this clone turned up once. This sequence joins TRBV28 and TRBJ1-2, with D possibly matching TRBD1 (6 bases). The CDR3 consists of 12 residues. The ends were cut back, 9 bases at V and 5 bases at J, with 13 bases in the middle. CDR1 MDHEN and CDR2 SYDVKM come from the germline V gene. This CDR3 reads CASHRDGYGYTF. CDR3 bases: TGTGCCAGTCACAGGGACGGGTATGGCTACACCTTC.

This chain joins TRBV5-4 and TRBJ1-4; 9 bases match TRBD1. Germline lookup yields CDR1 SGHNT and CDR2 YYREEE (reference sequence). The CDR3 consists of 14 residues. J was trimmed by 8 bases and V by 4 bases; bases with no gene match: 6. The CDR3 loop reads CASSRDREREKLFF. CDR3 bases: TGTGCCAGCAGCCGGGACAGGGAACGGGAAAAACTGTTTTTT.

This chain joins TRBV6-1 and TRBJ2-3, with D perhaps matching TRBD2 (7 bases). The CDR3 length is 14 residues. Germline assignment: CDR1 MNHNS and CDR2 SASEGT. V was pared by 6 bases and J by 8 bases, with 18 bases between. CDR3 coding DNA: TGTGCCAGCAGAGGAACAGGGAGGGGCGGTACGCAGTATTTT. Protein product: CASRGTGRGGTQYF.

The CDR3: CASSSTTDSYEQYF. Here the CDR3 DNA reads TGTGCCAGCAGCTCCACCACGGACAGCTACGAGCAGTACTTC. The chain combines TRBV11-1 with TRBJ2-7; weak D call: TRBD1 (6 bases). The germline V gene has CDR1 SGHAT and CDR2 FQDESV (reference sequence). The length of the CDR3 is 14 residues. Trimming stripped 4 bases from V and 3 bases from J, with 13 bases between.

This chain links TRBV5-6 with TRBJ2-5; D gene uncertain. With the DNA end fitting TRBJ2-7 better, the J assignment may be wrong. CDR1 and CDR2 from the germline V gene are SGHDT and YYEEEE. CDR3 length: 12 residues. CDR3 amino acids: CASSSENYEQYF. CDR3 in DNA: TGTGCCAGCAGCTCGGAGAATTACGAGCAGTACTTC.

The rearrangement links TRBV11-3 to TRBJ2-1; no reliable D call. Germline lookup yields CDR1 SGHNT and CDR2 YENEEA. With 4 bases removed from V and 8 bases from J, the gap between germline ends came to 9 bases. The CDR3 consists of 12 residues. CDR3: CASSWSVDEQFF. Written as DNA, the CDR3 is TGTGCCAGCAGCTGGAGTGTCGATGAGCAGTTCTTC.

This chain links TRBV5-1 with TRBJ2-1; 7 bases line up with TRBD2. The CDR3 covers 16 residues. V lost 0 bases, J lost 8 bases, and 11 bases stayed unmatched. Germline V lookup: CDR1 SGHRS, CDR2 YFSETQ. The CDR3 coding sequence is TGCGCCAGCAGCTTGGGTTCTAGCGGAGCAAGGGATGAGCAGTTCTTC. Amino acid sequence: CASSLGSSGARDEQFF.

This clone was detected only once. The chain uses TRBV6-1 and TRBJ2-7, with TRBD2 matching 11 bases. V shed 0 bases and J 4 bases; nucleotides not matched to a gene: 8. Germline CDR1 and CDR2: MNHNS and SASEGT. There are 17 residues in the CDR3. This CDR3 reads CASSEARLAGGEYEQYF. In nucleotides, the CDR3 is TGTGCCAGCAGTGAAGCGCGGCTAGCGGGAGGTGAGTACGAGCAGTACTTC.

The V gene is TRBV19, the J gene TRBJ2-6, with D unresolved. Looked up from germline, CDR1 is LNHDA and CDR2 is SQIVND (reference sequence). Trimming shortened V by 9 bases and J by 2 bases, and 11 bases separated the two germline ends. The CDR3 is made up of 14 amino acids. CDR3 DNA sequence: TGTGCCAGCGTAGGCCCGGCTGGGGCCAACGTCCTGACTTTC. It yields the protein CASVGPAGANVLTF. Drawing the rest from reference TRBV19 and TRBJ2-6, the complete variable domain is DGGITQSPKYLFRKEGQNVTLSCEQNLNHDAMYWYRQDPGQGLRLIYYSQIVNDFQKGDIAEGYSVSREKKESFPLTVTSAQKNPTAFYLCASVGPAGANVLTFGAGSRLTVL.

The chain has TRBV4-1 and TRBJ2-7; 11 nucleotides agree with TRBD2. Germline V lookup: CDR1 MGHRA, CDR2 YSYEKL. The trim removed 0 bases at V and 2 bases at J, leaving 12 bases unmatched. CDR3 length: 19 residues. In DNA form, the CDR3 reads TGCGCCAGCAGCCAAGATGCGCTAGCGGGAGGCTCATATACCTACGAGCAGTACTTC. This translates into CASSQDALAGGSYTYEQYF.

This chain links TRBV11-3 with TRBJ2-1; D gene unclear. Germline V gives CDR1 SGHNT, CDR2 YENEEA. CDR3 length: 14 amino acids. V lost 2 bases to trimming and J lost 7 bases, with 12 bases between them. This chain's CDR3 is CASSLSAVLNEQFF. As DNA, the CDR3 is TGTGCCAGCAGCTTAAGTGCGGTACTGAATGAGCAGTTCTTC.

The chain combines TRBV28 with TRBJ1-3, with 9 bases matching TRBD1. The CDR3 runs 16 residues. Trimming took 3 bases from V and 4 from J; bases not matched to a gene: 7. CDR1 is MDHEN, CDR2 SYDVKM, per germline. Here the CDR3 reads CASSFLKQGAGNTIYF. The CDR3 nucleotides read TGTGCCAGCAGTTTCTTAAAACAGGGGGCAGGAAACACCATATATTTT.

The J gene is TRBJ2-7, the V gene TRBV7-9; TRBD1 or TRBD2 may be the D gene (6 bases each). The CDR3 length is 13 residues. With 5 bases removed from V and 3 bases from J, the gap between germline ends came to 11 bases. Germline CDR1 is SEHNR and CDR2 is FQNEAQ (reference sequence). Here the CDR3 reads CASSPGGGYEQYF. The CDR3 DNA sequence: TGTGCCAGCAGCCCCGGGGGCGGCTACGAGCAGTACTTC.

V and J are TRBV28 and TRBJ2-7; tentative D call: TRBD2 (5 bases). The CDR3 has 12 amino acids. V was cut by 6 bases and J by 9 bases, with 15 bases left in between. Germline values: CDR1 MDHEN, CDR2 SYDVKM. In DNA, the CDR3 is TGTGCCAGCAGGGCCTCTACACGGGGGCAGTACTTC. Protein: CASRASTRGQYF.

This chain connects TRBV10-3 to TRBJ2-3; D perhaps matches TRBD2 (6 bases). Trimming cost V 2 bases and J 5 bases, with 17 bases left between them. CDR1 is ENHRY and CDR2 is SYGVKD in the germline V gene. This CDR3 is built from 16 residues. The CDR3 region has the DNA TGTGCCATCAGTGAGACGGGGGTGACCCGCGGAGATACGCAGTATTTT. Its translation is CAISETGVTRGDTQYF.

The chain employs TRBV19 and TRBJ2-7; D is undetermined. This CDR3 is built from 14 residues. The V end was cut by 1 base, the J end by 2 bases, with 9 bases between. Germline CDR1 reads LNHDA; CDR2 reads SQIVND (reference sequence). CDR3 coding DNA: TGTGCCAGTAGTATAGGGAAGGGAACCTACGAGCAGTACTTC. Translated: CASSIGKGTYEQYF.

A word on this clone: The identical CDR3 is also encoded by other nucleotide sequences in the sample. The chain joins TRBV7-2 to TRBJ1-5, with D unresolved. Germline V gives CDR1 SGHTA, CDR2 FQGNSA. Trimming removed 3 bases at V and 0 bases at J, with 3 bases between. The CDR3 has 13 amino acids. CDR3 sequence reads: CASSFGSNQPQHF. The CDR3 DNA is TGTGCCAGCAGCTTTGGTAGCAATCAGCCCCAGCATTTT.

The J gene is TRBJ1-1, the V gene TRBV5-1; D not resolved. This CDR3 spans 16 amino acids. Trimming took 3 bases from V and 0 from J, leaving 15 bases between them. The germline CDR1 and CDR2 sequences are SGHRS and YFSETQ. CDR3 bases: TGCGCCAGCAGCTCAGACTCGTGGACCATGAACACTGAAGCTTTCTTT. This sequence encodes CASSSDSWTMNTEAFF. Combining the CDR3 with reference TRBV5-1 and TRBJ1-1 gives the whole variable domain KAGVTQTPRYLIKTRGQQVTLSCSPISGHRSVSWYQQTPGQGLQFLFEYFSETQRNKGNFPGRFSGRQFSNSRSEMNVSTLELGDSALYLCASSSDSWTMNTEAFFGQGTRLTVV.

V is TRBV4-1 and J is TRBJ2-1; D gene ambiguous. The CDR3 is made up of 15 amino acids. Trimming took off 1 base at V and 0 bases at J, with 7 bases between the two ends. Germline V gives CDR1 MGHRA, CDR2 YSYEKL. The CDR3 DNA sequence: TGCGCCAGCAGCCAAGTTACGAACTCCTACAATGAGCAGTTCTTC. Its protein is CASSQVTNSYNEQFF.

This chain uses TRBV9 with TRBJ2-6, with D hard to call. The germline V gene encodes CDR1 SGDLS and CDR2 YYNGEE. V was pared by 0 bases and J by 6 bases, with 4 bases between. The CDR3 totals 13 residues. Here the CDR3 reads CASSVGLANVLTF. CDR3 nucleotide sequence: TGTGCCAGCAGCGTAGGGTTGGCCAACGTCCTGACTTTC.

The chain uses TRBV19 and TRBJ2-5; TRBD1 aligns across 9 bases. Unmatched junction bases numbered 11, after V lost 7 bases and J lost 5 bases. Per the germline V gene, CDR1 is LNHDA and CDR2 is SQIVND (reference sequence). This CDR3 is built from 15 residues. CDR3 in amino acids: CASTDPGQGVETQYF. The CDR3 DNA follows: TGTGCCAGTACTGACCCGGGACAGGGAGTGGAGACCCAGTACTTC. Drawing the rest from reference TRBV19 and TRBJ2-5, the complete variable domain is DGGITQSPKYLFRKEGQNVTLSCEQNLNHDAMYWYRQDPGQGLRLIYYSQIVNDFQKGDIAEGYSVSREKKESFPLTVTSAQKNPTAFYLCASTDPGQGVETQYFGPGTRLLVL.

The chain has TRBV5-1 and TRBJ2-7; 15 nucleotides agree with TRBD2. CDR1 is SGHRS and CDR2 is YFSETQ in the germline V gene. This CDR3 comprises 16 residues. J was trimmed by 4 bases and V by 4 bases; bases with no gene match: 6. CDR3 in amino acids: CASSGGTSGRIYEQYF. The CDR3 nucleotides are TGCGCCAGCAGCGGAGGGACTAGCGGGAGGATATACGAGCAGTACTTC.

As concerns this clone: This sample includes further DNA sequences coding for the same CDR3. The chain employs TRBV7-8 and TRBJ2-7; unclear D gene. The CDR3 length is 12 residues. Germline CDR1 SGHVS, CDR2 FQNEAQ. V was cut by 1 base and J by 4 bases, with 5 bases left in between. The CDR3 loop reads CASSLGSYEQYF. The CDR3 DNA follows: TGTGCCAGCAGCTTAGGGTCGTACGAGCAGTACTTC. Full variable domain (missing parts from reference TRBV7-8 and TRBJ2-7): GAGVSQSPRYKVAKRGQDVALRCDPISGHVSLFWYQQALGQGPEFLTYFQNEAQLDKSGLPSDRFFAERPEGSVSTLKIQRTQQEDSAVYLCASSLGSYEQYFGPGTRLTVT.

As for this clone: Other DNA sequences within the sample encode an identical CDR3. This chain joins TRBV4-3 and TRBJ2-7, with 7 nucleotides matching TRBD1. The CDR3 loop spans 14 amino acids. V trimming: 4 bases; J trimming: 0 bases; junction bases outside the gene matches: 3. Germline lookup yields CDR1 LGHNA and CDR2 YSLEER. The CDR3 DNA reads TGCGCCAGCAGCCCTCGGACAGGCTCCTACGAGCAGTACTTC. The encoded protein is CASSPRTGSYEQYF.